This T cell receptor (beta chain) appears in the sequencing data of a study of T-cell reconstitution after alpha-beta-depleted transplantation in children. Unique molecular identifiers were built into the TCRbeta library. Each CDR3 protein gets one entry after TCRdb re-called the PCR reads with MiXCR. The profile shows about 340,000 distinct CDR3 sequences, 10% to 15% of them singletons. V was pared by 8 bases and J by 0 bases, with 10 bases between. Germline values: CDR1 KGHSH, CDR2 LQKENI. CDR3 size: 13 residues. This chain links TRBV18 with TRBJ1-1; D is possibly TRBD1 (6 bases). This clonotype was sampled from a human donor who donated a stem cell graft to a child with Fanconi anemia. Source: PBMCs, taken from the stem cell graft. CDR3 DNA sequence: TGTGCCAGCCAACAGGGTTTGAACACTGAAGCTTTCTTT. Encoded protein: CASQQGLNTEAFF.